A single sample is the source of the 21 T cell receptor beta chains below, sequenced in a study of blood T cell repertoires in COVID-19. The repertoire was sequenced with immunoSEQ multiplex PCR; TCRdb's copy has only in-frame clones and lacks some. The data hold around 200,000 clones, with over 70% observed a single time. Sequencing was done on a sample of peripheral blood. The receptor source for this set is a man aged 50 or older with active or convalescent COVID-19.

V and J are TRBV19 and TRBJ2-2; 11 nucleotides align to TRBD2. Germline lookup yields CDR1 LNHDA and CDR2 SQIVND (reference sequence). The length of the CDR3 is 15 residues. The trim removed 7 bases at V and 6 bases at J, leaving 7 bases unmatched. The CDR3 region has the DNA TGTGCCAGTACCACTAGCGGGAGAGGGGCCGGGGAGCTGTTTTTT. Translating it yields CASTTSGRGAGELFF.

The chain recombines TRBV28 with TRBJ2-5, with 7 bases matching TRBD1. This CDR3 contains 15 residues. CDR1 is MDHEN, CDR2 SYDVKM, per germline. V was clipped by 4 bases and J by 5 bases; unmatched bases: 10. CDR3: CASSYPGTARETQYF. DNA of the CDR3: TGTGCCAGCAGTTACCCCGGGACAGCCCGGGAGACCCAGTACTTC.

This clone was seen once. The V call is TRBV4-1, the J call TRBJ2-5; tentatively, D is TRBD2 (5 bases). This CDR3 region has 15 residues. The germline V gene encodes CDR1 MGHRA and CDR2 YSYEKL. Between the trimmed V and J ends, which lost 4 bases and 1 base, there was a span of 13 bases. Written as DNA, the CDR3 is TGCGCCAGCAGCCTCCAACCGGGAACCCAAGAGACCCAGTACTTC. Protein: CASSLQPGTQETQYF.

The chain joins TRBV10-3 to TRBJ1-1; 8 bases line up with TRBD1. The CDR3 totals 14 residues. The junction had 11 bases not matched to a gene; V was cut back by 10 bases and J by 4 bases. Germline V gene sequence: CDR1 ENHRY, CDR2 SYGVKD. The CDR3 DNA reads as TGTGCCACTCAGGGGGCGGGAGAAGGCACTGAAGCTTTCTTT. Protein product: CATQGAGEGTEAFF.

The chain recombines TRBV24-1 with TRBJ2-3, with 7 positions matching TRBD2. CDR1 is KGHDR and CDR2 is SFDVKD in the germline V gene. V lost 8 bases to trimming and J lost 6 bases; unmatched junction nucleotides: 10. The CDR3 is 14 residues long. The CDR3 sequence is CATKEAGSVDTQYF. The CDR3 region has the DNA TGTGCCACCAAGGAAGCGGGATCAGTCGATACGCAGTATTTT.

The V gene is TRBV5-4, the J gene TRBJ2-7; no clear D gene. This CDR3 is built from 13 residues. CDR1 and CDR2 (germline): SGHNT, YYREEE (reference sequence). Trimming took off 4 bases at V and 4 bases at J, with 12 bases between the two ends. DNA for the CDR3: TGTGCCAGCAGCACCCCGGGTGTTTACGAGCAGTACTTC. Translated: CASSTPGVYEQYF.

The chain is built from TRBV7-2 and TRBJ1-1; weak D call: TRBD1 (5 bases). The CDR3 sequence is 13 residues long. V lost 5 bases and J 8 bases, leaving 15 bases between the germline ends. The germline gives CDR1 SGHTA, CDR2 FQGNSA. CDR3 sequence (DNA): TGTGCCAGCAGCCCCGGGTGGGGGGAGGAAGCTTTCTTT. Encoded protein: CASSPGWGEEAFF.

The V gene is TRBV6-6, the J gene TRBJ2-1; D is possibly TRBD2 (5 bases). This CDR3 contains 11 residues. The germline CDR1 and CDR2 sequences are MNHNY and SVGAGI (reference sequence). Between the trimmed V and J ends, which lost 7 bases and 9 bases, there was a span of 10 bases. CDR3 sequence: CASTVRGEQFF. Written as DNA, the CDR3 is TGTGCCAGCACCGTCCGGGGTGAGCAGTTCTTC.

The genes are TRBV4-1 and TRBJ2-3; 8 nucleotides line up with TRBD2. The CDR3 covers 15 residues. CDR1 and CDR2 from the germline V gene are MGHRA and YSYEKL. Trimming at V came to 1 base and at J to 2 bases, leaving 2 bases not matched to a gene. CDR3 region: CASSQGLAYTDTQYF. In DNA, the CDR3 is TGCGCCAGCAGCCAAGGACTAGCGTACACAGATACGCAGTATTTT.

The chain combines TRBV5-1 with TRBJ1-1, with TRBD1 matching over 7 bases. The germline V gene encodes CDR1 SGHRS and CDR2 YFSETQ. This CDR3 is 15 amino acids long. V gave up 4 bases and J gave up 0 bases; unmatched junction bases: 6. CDR3 amino acids: CASSRGDSLNTEAFF. Here the CDR3 DNA reads TGCGCCAGCAGCCGCGGGGACAGCCTGAACACTGAAGCTTTCTTT.

This rearrangement joins TRBV5-1 to TRBJ1-4; TRBD1 matches 7 bases. The CDR3 consists of 15 residues. With 6 bases clipped from V and 5 bases from J, the junction kept 10 bases outside the gene matches. Germline V lookup: CDR1 SGHRS, CDR2 YFSETQ. CDR3 in amino acids: CASTMGGQQNEKLFF. The DNA of the CDR3 is TGCGCCAGCACCATGGGGGGACAGCAGAATGAAAAACTGTTTTTT.

This chain links TRBV7-2 with TRBJ2-7; 8 bases line up with TRBD2. V lost 1 base, J lost 3 bases, and 11 bases stayed unmatched. In germline, CDR1 is SGHTA, CDR2 FQGNSA. CDR3 length: 17 amino acids. The CDR3 DNA sequence: TGTGCCAGCAGCTTAGGAGATAGCGGGATCTTTGGCTACGAGCAGTACTTC. It yields the protein CASSLGDSGIFGYEQYF.

The chain recombines TRBV5-6 with TRBJ1-1, with D tentatively TRBD1 (5 bases). The germline V gene has CDR1 SGHDT and CDR2 YYEEEE. This CDR3 spans 14 amino acids. V dropped 4 bases and J dropped 2 bases, with 12 bases sitting between them. The CDR3 sequence: CASSHRGSNTEAFF. In nucleotides, the CDR3 is TGTGCCAGCAGCCATCGGGGGAGTAACACTGAAGCTTTCTTT.

This chain connects TRBV29-1 to TRBJ2-3, with TRBD2 identical over 8 bases. The CDR3 loop spans 14 amino acids. The ends lost 7 bases at V and 4 bases at J; junction bases unmatched: 10. Per the germline V gene, CDR1 is SQVTM and CDR2 is ANQGSEA. CDR3 in DNA: TGCAGCGCCGTAAAGGGACTAGGGGCAGATACGCAGTATTTT. This gives the protein CSAVKGLGADTQYF.

The chain combines TRBV4-3 with TRBJ2-1; 7 bases are shared with TRBD2. The CDR3 is 17 amino acids. J lost 4 bases, V lost 0 bases, and 9 bases had no gene match. Germline CDR1 LGHNA, CDR2 YSLEER. The CDR3 DNA reads as TGCGCCAGCAGCCAAGATACGATACGGGGGGAGTACAATGAGCAGTTCTTC. This gives the protein CASSQDTIRGEYNEQFF.

V and J are TRBV9 and TRBJ2-3, with D perhaps TRBD2 (6 bases). Trimming left V 0 bases short and J 7 bases short, with 15 bases between. This CDR3 is 15 amino acids long. From germline, CDR1 is SGDLS and CDR2 YYNGEE. This chain's CDR3 is CASSVGYSGGNTQYF. CDR3 bases: TGTGCCAGCAGCGTAGGTTATAGCGGAGGGAATACGCAGTATTTT.

The chain employs TRBV2 and TRBJ2-1, with 7 nucleotides matching TRBD1. Germline lookup yields CDR1 SNHLY and CDR2 FYNNEI. The CDR3 covers 14 residues. Germline trimming cut 3 bases from V and 7 bases from J; bases unmatched to any gene: 6. Here the CDR3 reads CASSDSTGLNEQFF. The DNA of the CDR3 is TGTGCCAGCAGTGACTCGACAGGGCTTAATGAGCAGTTCTTC.

The V call is TRBV7-2, the J call TRBJ1-2; maybe TRBD1 (6 bases). Deletions cut 1 base from V and 3 bases from J, with 15 bases between. The CDR3 has 16 amino acids. Germline V gene sequence: CDR1 SGHTA, CDR2 FQGNSA. The CDR3 is CASSLGTGRGDYGYTF. In DNA form, the CDR3 reads TGTGCCAGCAGCTTAGGTACGGGCAGGGGCGACTATGGCTACACCTTC.

The chain has TRBV29-1 and TRBJ1-2, with 9 bases fitting TRBD1. This CDR3 is 14 amino acids long. The trim removed 8 bases at V and 8 bases at J, leaving 15 bases unmatched. Germline lookup yields CDR1 SQVTM and CDR2 ANQGSEA. CDR3 bases: TGCAGCACCCTTGGACTACAGGGGGCATACGGCTACACCTTC. It is translated as CSTLGLQGAYGYTF.

This clone was detected only once. The chain combines TRBV10-1 with TRBJ2-3, with TRBD2 as a possible D gene (5 bases). Germline V CDR1 and CDR2: WNHNN, SYGVQD (reference sequence). CDR3 length: 14 residues. Deletions cut 5 bases from V and 1 base from J, with 10 bases between. For the CDR3, the DNA is TGCGCCAGCAGTAGCGGCCTCGGCACAGATACGCAGTATTTT. This gives the protein CASSSGLGTDTQYF.

This chain joins TRBV5-5 and TRBJ1-1; 7 bases match TRBD1. The junction had 13 bases not matched to a gene; V was cut back by 4 bases and J by 10 bases. This CDR3 comprises 14 residues. Germline lookup yields CDR1 SGHKS and CDR2 YYEKEE (reference sequence). DNA of the CDR3: TGTGCCAGCAGCCAGCCCCTGACAGGGTGGGGAGCTTTCTTT. This translates into CASSQPLTGWGAFF.